The 6 T cell receptor beta chains below come from one sample, sequenced in a study of Ad26.COV2.S vaccination and SARS-CoV-2 variants. The assay was immunoSEQ multiplex PCR, and TCRdb's table has in-frame clones only and misses some. The sample carries 400,000 to 450,000 clones, 80% to 95% recorded once. Treatment noted: 15 to 20 received Ad26.COV2.S at low or high dose, single or two shots; 5 received placebo; per-sample allocation not given. The samples were gathered on day 63 after the first injection of vaccine or placebo. The source material was peripheral blood, sampled in a trial of Ad26.COV2.S vaccine versus placebo. The receptors stem from a person between 18 and 60 years old who received the Ad26.COV2.S COVID-19 vaccine or a placebo.

The genes are TRBV7-6 and TRBJ2-1; TRBD1 matches at 7 bases. The CDR3 runs to 17 residues. The V gene end was trimmed by 1 base and the J gene end by 1 base; junction bases not matched to a gene: 7. Germline V gene data show CDR1 as SGHVS and CDR2 as FNYEAQ. CDR3 residues: CASSLEAGRGSYNEQFF. CDR3 in DNA: TGTGCCAGCAGCTTAGAGGCCGGCAGGGGGTCCTACAATGAGCAGTTCTTC.

Only a few counts were recorded for this clone. The chain links TRBV5-1 to TRBJ2-7; 14 bases fit TRBD2. J gave up 5 bases and V 4 bases, and 2 bases lay outside the gene matches. This CDR3 has 14 residues. Germline CDR1 and CDR2: SGHRS and YFSETQ. The CDR3: CASSQGLAGDEQYF. For the CDR3, the DNA is TGCGCCAGCAGCCAGGGACTAGCGGGAGACGAGCAGTACTTC.

The DNA of the CDR3 is TGTGCCAGCAGCTTAGATGGTTCGGCGAGAACCCTCCACTTT. Amino acids: CASSLDGSARTLHF. V and J are TRBV11-2 and TRBJ1-6; D unresolved. The CDR3 is 14 residues long. CDR1 and CDR2 from the germline V gene are SGHAT and FQNNGV. The V and J ends lost 0 bases and 14 bases respectively, with 14 bases between them.

J is TRBJ1-5 and V is TRBV19; the D is unclear. V was trimmed by 2 bases and J by 4 bases, leaving 9 bases between them. Germline V gives CDR1 LNHDA, CDR2 SQIVND (reference sequence). The CDR3 totals 14 residues. The CDR3 reads CASSIWMGNQPQHF. The CDR3 DNA reads as TGTGCCAGTAGTATATGGATGGGGAATCAGCCCCAGCATTTT.

This clone came up a few times. This sequence joins TRBV19 and TRBJ1-1; D is perhaps TRBD1 (5 bases). V was shortened by 4 bases and J by 1 base, with 7 bases between the two germline ends. The CDR3 is made up of 13 amino acids. Germline V gene sequence: CDR1 LNHDA, CDR2 SQIVND (reference sequence). CDR3 DNA: TGTGCCAGTAGTACGGGACCGAACACTGAAGCTTTCTTT. Translated, it gives CASSTGPNTEAFF.

The V gene is TRBV7-6, the J gene TRBJ1-6; no reliable D call. CDR1 is SGHVS, CDR2 FNYEAQ, per germline. V was clipped by 5 bases and J by 7 bases, with 12 bases between them. CDR3 length equals 14 residues. The CDR3: CASSRDSGNSPLHF. The DNA of the CDR3 is TGTGCCAGCAGCCGTGACTCGGGGAATTCACCCCTCCACTTT.